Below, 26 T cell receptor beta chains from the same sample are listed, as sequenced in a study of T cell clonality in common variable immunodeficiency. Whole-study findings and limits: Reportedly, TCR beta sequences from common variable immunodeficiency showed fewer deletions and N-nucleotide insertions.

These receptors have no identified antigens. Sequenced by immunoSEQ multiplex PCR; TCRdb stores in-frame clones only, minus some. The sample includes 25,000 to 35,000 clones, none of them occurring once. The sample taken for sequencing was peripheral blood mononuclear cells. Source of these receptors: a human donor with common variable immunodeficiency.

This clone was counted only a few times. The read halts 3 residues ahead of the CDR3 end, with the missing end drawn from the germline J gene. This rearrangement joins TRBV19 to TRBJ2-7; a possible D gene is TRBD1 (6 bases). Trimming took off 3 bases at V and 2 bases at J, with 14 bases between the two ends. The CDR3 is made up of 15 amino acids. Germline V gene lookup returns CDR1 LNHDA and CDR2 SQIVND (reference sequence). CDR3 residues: CASSIPDRPPYEQYF. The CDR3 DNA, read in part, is TGTGCCAGTAGTATTCCTGACAGGCCCCCCTACGAG.

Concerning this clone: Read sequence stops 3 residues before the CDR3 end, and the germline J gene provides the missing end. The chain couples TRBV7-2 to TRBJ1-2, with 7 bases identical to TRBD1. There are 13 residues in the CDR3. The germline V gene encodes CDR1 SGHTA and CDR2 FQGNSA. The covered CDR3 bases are TGTGCCAGCAGTTCGACGACAGGGACGGGC. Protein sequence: CASSSTTGTG. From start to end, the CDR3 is CASSSTTGTGYTF.

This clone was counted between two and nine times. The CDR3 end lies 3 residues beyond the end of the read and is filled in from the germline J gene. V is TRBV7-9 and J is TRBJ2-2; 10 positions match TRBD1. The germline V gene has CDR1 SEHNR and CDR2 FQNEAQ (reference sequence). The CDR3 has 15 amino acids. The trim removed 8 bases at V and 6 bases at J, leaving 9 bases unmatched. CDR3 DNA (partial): TGTGCCAGCCCCGATCATGGACAGGGGGCCGGGGAG. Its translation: CASPDHGQGAGE. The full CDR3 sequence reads CASPDHGQGAGELFF.

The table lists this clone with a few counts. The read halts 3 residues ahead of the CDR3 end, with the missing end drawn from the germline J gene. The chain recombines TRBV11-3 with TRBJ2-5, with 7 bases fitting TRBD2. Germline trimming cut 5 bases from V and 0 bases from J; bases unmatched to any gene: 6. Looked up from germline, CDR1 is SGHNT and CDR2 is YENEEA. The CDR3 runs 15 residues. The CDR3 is CASSPGGGYQETQYF. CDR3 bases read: TGTGCCAGCAGCCCGGGAGGCGGGTACCAAGAGACC.

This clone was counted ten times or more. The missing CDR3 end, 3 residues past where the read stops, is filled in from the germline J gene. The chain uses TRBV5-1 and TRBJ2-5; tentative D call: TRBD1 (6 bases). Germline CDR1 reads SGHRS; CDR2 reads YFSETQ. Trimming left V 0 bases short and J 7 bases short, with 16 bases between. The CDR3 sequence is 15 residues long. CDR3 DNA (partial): TGCGCCAGCAGCTTGGCCGGAGACAGGTTCGGGACC. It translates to CASSLAGDRFGT. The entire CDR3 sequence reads CASSLAGDRFGTQYF.

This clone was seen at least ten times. Incomplete CDR3 DNA: TGTGCCAGTAGTCTACAACAGGGTAACGAG. The encoded protein is CASSLQQGNE. The full CDR3 protein is CASSLQQGNEQYF. The chain employs TRBV19 and TRBJ2-7; tentatively, D is TRBD1 (6 bases). The CDR3 goes on 3 residues after the read ends, and that part is filled in from the germline J gene. The V end lost 5 bases, the J end lost 5 bases, and 13 bases lay between the germline ends. This CDR3 comprises 13 residues. CDR1 and CDR2 from the germline V gene are LNHDA and SQIVND (reference sequence).

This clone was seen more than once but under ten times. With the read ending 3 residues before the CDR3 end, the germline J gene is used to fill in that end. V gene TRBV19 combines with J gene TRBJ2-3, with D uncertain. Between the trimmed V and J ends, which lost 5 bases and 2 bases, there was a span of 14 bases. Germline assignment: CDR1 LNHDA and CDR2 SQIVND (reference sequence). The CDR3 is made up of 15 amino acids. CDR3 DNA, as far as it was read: TGTGCCAGTAGTCGCAAGGCGACAACCACAGATACG. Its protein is CASSRKATTTDT. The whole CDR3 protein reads CASSRKATTTDTQYF.

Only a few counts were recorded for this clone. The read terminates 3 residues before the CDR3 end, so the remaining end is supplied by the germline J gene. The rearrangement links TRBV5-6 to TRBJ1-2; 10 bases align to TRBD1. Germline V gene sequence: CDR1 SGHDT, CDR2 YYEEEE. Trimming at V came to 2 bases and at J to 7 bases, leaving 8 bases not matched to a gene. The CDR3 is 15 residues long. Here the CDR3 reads CASSFGTGVPRGYTF. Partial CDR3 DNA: TGTGCCAGCAGCTTTGGGACAGGGGTCCCTCGTGGC.

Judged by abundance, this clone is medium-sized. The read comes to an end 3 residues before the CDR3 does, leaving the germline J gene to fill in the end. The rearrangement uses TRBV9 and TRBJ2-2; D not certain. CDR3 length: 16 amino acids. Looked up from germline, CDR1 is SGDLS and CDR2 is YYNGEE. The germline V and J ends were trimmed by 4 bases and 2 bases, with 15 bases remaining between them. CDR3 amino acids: CASSPRQAENTGELFF. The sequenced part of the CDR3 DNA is TGTGCCAGCAGCCCACGCCAGGCCGAAAACACCGGGGAG.

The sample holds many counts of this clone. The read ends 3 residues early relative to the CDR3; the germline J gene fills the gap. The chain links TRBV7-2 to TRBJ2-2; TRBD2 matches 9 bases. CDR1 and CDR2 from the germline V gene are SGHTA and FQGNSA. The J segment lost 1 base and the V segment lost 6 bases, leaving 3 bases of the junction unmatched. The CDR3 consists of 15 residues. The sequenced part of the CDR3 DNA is TGTGCCAGCAGACGACTAGCGGTGAACACCGGGGAG. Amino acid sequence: CASRRLAVNTGE. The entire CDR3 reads CASRRLAVNTGELFF.

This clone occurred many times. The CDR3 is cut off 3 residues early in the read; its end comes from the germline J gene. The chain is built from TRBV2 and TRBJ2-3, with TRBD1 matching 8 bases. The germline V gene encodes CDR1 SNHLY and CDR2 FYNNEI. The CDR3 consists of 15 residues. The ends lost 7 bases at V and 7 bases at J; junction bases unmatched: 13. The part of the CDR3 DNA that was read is TGTGCCAGCACCCTAAGGGGGACAGGACCCAATACG. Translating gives CASTLRGTGPNT. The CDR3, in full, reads CASTLRGTGPNTQYF.

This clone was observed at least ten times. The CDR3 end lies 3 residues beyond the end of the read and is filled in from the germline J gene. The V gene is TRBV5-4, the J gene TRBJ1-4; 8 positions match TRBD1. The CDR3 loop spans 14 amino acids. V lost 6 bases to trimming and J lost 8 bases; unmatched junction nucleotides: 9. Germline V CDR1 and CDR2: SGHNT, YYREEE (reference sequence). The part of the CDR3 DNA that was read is TGTGCCAGCACCAAACCCGGACAGGGAGAAAAA. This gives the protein CASTKPGQGEK. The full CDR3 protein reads CASTKPGQGEKLFF.

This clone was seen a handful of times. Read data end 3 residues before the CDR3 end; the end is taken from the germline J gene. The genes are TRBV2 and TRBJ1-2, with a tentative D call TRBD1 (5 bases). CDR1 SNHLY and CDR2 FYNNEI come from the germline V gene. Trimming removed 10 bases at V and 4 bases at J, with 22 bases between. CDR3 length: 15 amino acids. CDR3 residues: CATKDRKQEGYGYTF. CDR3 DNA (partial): TGTGCCACCAAAGACCGTAAACAGGAAGGCTATGGC.

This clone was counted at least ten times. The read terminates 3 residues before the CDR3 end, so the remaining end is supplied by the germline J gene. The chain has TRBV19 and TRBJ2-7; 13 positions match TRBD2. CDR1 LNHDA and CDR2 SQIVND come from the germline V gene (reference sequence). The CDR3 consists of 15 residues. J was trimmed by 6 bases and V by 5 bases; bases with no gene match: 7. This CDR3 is CASSSWTSGGSEQYF. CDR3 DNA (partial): TGTGCCAGTAGTTCCTGGACTAGCGGGGGTTCCGAG.

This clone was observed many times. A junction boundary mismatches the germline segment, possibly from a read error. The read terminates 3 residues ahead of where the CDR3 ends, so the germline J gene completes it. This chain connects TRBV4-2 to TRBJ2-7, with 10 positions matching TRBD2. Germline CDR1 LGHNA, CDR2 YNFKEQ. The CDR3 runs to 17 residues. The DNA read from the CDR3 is TGCGCCAGCAGCCAAGAGAGGGTAGCGGGGGGCTCCTACGAG. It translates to CASSQERVAGGSYE. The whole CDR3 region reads CASSQERVAGGSYEQYF.

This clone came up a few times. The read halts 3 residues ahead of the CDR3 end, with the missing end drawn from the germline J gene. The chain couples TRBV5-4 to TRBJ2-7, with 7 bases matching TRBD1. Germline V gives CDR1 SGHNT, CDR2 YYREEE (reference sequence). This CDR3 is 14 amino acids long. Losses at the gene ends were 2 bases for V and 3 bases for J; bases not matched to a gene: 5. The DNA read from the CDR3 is TGTGCCAGCAGCTTCGGGGACAGCCTCTACGAG. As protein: CASSFGDSLYE. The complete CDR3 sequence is CASSFGDSLYEQYF.

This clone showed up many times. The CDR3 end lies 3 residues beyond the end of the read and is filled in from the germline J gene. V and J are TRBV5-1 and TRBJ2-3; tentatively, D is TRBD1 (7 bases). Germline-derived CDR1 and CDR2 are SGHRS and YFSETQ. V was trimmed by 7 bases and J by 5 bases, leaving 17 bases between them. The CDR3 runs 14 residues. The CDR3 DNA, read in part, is TGCGCCAGCGGGTCAGGGGGAGCGGGAGATACG. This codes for CASGSGGAGDT. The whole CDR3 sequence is CASGSGGAGDTQYF.

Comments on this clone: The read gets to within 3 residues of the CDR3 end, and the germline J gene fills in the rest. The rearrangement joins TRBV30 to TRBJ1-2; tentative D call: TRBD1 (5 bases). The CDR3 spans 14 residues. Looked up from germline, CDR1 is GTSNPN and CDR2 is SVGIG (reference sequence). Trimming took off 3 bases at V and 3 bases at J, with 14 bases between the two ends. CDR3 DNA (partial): TGTGCCTGGAGGGGGGGGGAAGGATACTATGGC. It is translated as CAWRGGEGYYG. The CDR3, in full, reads CAWRGGEGYYGYTF.

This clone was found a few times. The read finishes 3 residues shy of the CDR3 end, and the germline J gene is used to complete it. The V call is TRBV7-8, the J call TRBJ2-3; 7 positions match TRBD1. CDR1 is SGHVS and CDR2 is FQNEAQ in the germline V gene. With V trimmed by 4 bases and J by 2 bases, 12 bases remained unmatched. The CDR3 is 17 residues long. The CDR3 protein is CASSSPLVRGLTDTQYF. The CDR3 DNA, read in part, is TGTGCCAGCAGCTCCCCTCTAGTGAGGGGGCTCACAGATACG.

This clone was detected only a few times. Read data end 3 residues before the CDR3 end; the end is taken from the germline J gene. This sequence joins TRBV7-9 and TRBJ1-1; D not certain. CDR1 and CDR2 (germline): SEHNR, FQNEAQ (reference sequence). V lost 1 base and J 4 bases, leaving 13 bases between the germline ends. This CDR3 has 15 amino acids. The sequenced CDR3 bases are TGTGCCAGCAGCTTAGTAGGCAGGCTGTCCACTGAA. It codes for CASSLVGRLSTE. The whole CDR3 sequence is CASSLVGRLSTEAFF.

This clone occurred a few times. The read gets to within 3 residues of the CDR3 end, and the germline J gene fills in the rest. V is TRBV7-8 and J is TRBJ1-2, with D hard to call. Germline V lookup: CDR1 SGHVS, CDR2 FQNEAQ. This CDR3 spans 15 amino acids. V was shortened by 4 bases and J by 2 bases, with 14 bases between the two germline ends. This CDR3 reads CASSYRLTANYGYTF. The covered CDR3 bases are TGTGCCAGCAGCTATCGTCTAACAGCAAACTATGGC.

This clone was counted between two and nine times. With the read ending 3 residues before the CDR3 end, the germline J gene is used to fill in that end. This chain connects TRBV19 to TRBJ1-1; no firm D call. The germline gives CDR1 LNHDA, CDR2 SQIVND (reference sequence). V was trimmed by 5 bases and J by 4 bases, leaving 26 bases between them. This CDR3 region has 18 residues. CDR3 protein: CASSAVQFEGVVSTEAFF. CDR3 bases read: TGTGCCAGTAGTGCCGTTCAATTTGAGGGTGTGGTGAGCACTGAA.

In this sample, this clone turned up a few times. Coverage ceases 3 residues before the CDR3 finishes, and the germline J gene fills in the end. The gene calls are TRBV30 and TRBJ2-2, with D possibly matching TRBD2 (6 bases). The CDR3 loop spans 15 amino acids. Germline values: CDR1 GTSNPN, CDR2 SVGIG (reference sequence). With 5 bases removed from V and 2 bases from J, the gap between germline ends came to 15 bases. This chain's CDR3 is CAWHLRGGNTGELFF. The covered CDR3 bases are TGTGCCTGGCATCTGAGGGGAGGAAACACCGGGGAG. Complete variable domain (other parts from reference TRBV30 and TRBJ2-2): SQTIHQWPATLVQPVGSPLSLECTVEGTSNPNLYWYRQAAGRGLQLLFYSVGIGQISSEVPQNLSASRPQDRQFILSSKKLLLSDSGFYLCAWHLRGGNTGELFFGEGSRLTVL.

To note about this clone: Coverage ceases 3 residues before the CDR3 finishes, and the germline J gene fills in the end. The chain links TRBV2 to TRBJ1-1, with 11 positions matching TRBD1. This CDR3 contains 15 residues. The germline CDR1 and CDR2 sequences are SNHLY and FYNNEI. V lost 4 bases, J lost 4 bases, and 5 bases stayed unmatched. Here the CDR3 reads CASSGGTGGGTEAFF. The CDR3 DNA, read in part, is TGTGCCAGCAGTGGTGGGACAGGGGGGGGCACTGAA. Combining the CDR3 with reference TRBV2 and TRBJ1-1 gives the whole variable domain EPEVTQTPSHQVTQMGQEVILRCVPISNHLYFYWYRQILGQKVEFLVSFYNNEISEKSEIFDDQFSVERPDGSNFTLKIRSTKLEDSAMYFCASSGGTGGGTEAFFGQGTRLTVV.

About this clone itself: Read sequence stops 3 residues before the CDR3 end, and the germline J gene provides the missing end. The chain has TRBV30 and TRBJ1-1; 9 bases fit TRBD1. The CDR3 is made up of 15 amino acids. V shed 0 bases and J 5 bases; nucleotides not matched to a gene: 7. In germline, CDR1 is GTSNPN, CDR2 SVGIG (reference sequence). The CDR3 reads CAWSVLDRGSTEAFF. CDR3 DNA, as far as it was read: TGTGCCTGGAGTGTACTGGACAGGGGATCGACTGAA.

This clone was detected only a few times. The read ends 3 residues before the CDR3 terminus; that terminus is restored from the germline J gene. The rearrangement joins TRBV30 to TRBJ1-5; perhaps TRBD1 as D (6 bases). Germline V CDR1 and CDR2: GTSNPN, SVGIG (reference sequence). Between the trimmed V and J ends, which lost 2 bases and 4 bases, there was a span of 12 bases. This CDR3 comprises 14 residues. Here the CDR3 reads CAWSIATGNQPQHF. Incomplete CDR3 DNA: TGTGCCTGGAGTATAGCAACAGGGAATCAGCCC.